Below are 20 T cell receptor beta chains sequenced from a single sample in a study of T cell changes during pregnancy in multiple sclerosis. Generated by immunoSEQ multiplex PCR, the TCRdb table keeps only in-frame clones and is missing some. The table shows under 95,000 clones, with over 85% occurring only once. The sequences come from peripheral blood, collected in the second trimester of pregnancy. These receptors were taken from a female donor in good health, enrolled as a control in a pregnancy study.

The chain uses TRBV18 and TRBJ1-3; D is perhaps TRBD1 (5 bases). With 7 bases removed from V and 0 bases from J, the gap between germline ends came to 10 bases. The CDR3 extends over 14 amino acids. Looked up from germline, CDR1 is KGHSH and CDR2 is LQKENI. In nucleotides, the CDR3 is TGTGCCAGCTGCAGGGCCTACTCTGGAAACACCATATATTTT. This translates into CASCRAYSGNTIYF.

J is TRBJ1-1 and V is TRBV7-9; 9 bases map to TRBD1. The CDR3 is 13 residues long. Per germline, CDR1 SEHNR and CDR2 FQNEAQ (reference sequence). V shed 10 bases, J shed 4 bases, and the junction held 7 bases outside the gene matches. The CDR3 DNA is TGTGCCACGACGGGACAGGGCGCCACTGAAGCTTTCTTT. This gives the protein CATTGQGATEAFF.

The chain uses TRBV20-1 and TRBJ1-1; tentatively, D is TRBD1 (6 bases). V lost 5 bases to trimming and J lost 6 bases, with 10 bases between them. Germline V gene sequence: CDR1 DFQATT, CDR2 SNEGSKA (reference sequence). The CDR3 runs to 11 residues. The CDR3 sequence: CSAADSPEAFF. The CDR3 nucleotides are TGCAGTGCTGCGGACAGCCCTGAAGCTTTCTTT.

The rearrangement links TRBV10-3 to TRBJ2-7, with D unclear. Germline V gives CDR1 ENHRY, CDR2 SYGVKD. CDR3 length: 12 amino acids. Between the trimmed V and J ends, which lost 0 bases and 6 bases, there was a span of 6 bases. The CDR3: CAISESGLEQYF. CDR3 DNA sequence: TGTGCCATCAGTGAGTCGGGCCTCGAGCAGTACTTC.

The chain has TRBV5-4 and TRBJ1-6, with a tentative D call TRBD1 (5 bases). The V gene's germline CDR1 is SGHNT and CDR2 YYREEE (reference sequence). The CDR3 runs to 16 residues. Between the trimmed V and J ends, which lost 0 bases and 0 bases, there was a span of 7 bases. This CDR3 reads CASSLGQNSYNSPLHF. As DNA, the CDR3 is TGTGCCAGCAGCTTGGGACAGAACTCCTATAATTCACCCCTCCACTTT.

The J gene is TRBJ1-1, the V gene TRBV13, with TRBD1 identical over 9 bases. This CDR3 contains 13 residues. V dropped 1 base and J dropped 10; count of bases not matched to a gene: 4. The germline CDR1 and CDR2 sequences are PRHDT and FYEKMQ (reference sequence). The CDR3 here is CASSLDWGQGAFF. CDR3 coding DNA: TGTGCCAGCAGCTTAGATTGGGGACAGGGAGCTTTCTTT.

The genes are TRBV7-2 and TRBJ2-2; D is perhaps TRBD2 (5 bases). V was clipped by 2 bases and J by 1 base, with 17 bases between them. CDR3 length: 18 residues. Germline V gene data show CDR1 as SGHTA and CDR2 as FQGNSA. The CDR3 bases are TGTGCCAGCAGCTTAATGAGCCTAAGCGGACTGAACACCGGGGAGCTGTTTTTT. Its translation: CASSLMSLSGLNTGELFF.

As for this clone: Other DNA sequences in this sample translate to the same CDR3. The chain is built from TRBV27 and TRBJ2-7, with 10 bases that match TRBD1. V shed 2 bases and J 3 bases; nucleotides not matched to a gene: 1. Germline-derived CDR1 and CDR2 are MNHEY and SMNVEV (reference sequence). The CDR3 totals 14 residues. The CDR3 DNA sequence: TGTGCCAGCAGTTTAGGGGACAGGGGCTACGAGCAGTACTTC. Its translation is CASSLGDRGYEQYF.

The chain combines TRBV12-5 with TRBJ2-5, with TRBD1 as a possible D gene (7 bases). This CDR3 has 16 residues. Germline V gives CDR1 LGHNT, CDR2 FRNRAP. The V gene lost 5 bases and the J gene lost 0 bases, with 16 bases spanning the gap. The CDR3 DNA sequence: TGTGCTAGTGGTAACTACAGGGGACTGTACCAAGAGACCCAGTACTTC. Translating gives CASGNYRGLYQETQYF.

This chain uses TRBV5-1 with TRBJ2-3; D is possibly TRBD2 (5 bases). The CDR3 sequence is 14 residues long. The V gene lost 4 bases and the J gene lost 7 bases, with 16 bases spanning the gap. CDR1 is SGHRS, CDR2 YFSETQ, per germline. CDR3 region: CASSLTPGGNTQYF. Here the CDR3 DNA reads TGCGCCAGCAGCCTAACCCCCGGAGGAAATACGCAGTATTTT. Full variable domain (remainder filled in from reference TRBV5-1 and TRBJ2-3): KAGVTQTPRYLIKTRGQQVTLSCSPISGHRSVSWYQQTPGQGLQFLFEYFSETQRNKGNFPGRFSGRQFSNSRSEMNVSTLELGDSALYLCASSLTPGGNTQYFGPGTRLTVL.

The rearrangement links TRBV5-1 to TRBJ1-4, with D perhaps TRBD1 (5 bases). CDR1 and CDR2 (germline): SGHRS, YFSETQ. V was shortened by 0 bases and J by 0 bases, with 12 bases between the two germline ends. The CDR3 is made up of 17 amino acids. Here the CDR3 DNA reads TGCGCCAGCAGCTTGGCCACGGGGGTTGCAACTAATGAAAAACTGTTTTTT. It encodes CASSLATGVATNEKLFF.

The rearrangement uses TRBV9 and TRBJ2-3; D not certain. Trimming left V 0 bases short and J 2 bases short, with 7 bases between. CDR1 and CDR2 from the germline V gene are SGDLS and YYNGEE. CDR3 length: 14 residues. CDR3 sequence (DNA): TGTGCCAGCAGCGTAGACGGGTACACAGATACGCAGTATTTT. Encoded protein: CASSVDGYTDTQYF.

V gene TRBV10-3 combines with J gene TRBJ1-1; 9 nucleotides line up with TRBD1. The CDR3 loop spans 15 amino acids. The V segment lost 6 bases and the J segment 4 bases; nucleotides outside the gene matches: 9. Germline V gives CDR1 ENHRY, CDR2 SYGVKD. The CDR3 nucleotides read TGTGCCATCAGAGAGGGACAGGGTTCGGCCACTGAAGCTTTCTTT. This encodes CAIREGQGSATEAFF.

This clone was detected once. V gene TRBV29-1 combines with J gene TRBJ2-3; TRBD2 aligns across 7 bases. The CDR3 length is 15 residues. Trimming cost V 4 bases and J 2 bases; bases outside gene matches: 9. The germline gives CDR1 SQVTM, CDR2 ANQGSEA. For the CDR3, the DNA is TGCAGCGTTGGTAGCCCAGCGGGGTACACAGATACGCAGTATTTT. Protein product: CSVGSPAGYTDTQYF.

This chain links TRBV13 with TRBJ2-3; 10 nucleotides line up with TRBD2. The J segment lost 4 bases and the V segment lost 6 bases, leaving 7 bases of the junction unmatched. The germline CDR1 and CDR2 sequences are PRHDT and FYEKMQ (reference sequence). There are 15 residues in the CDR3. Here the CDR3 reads CASSPQAGGPDTQYF. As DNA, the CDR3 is TGTGCCAGCAGTCCTCAAGCGGGGGGGCCAGATACGCAGTATTTT.

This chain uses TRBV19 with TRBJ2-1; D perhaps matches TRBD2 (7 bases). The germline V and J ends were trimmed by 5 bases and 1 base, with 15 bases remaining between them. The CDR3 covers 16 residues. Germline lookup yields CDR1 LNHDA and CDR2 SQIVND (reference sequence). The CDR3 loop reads CASSPYGGPSYNEQFF. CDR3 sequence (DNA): TGTGCCAGTAGTCCCTACGGGGGGCCTTCCTACAATGAGCAGTTCTTC.

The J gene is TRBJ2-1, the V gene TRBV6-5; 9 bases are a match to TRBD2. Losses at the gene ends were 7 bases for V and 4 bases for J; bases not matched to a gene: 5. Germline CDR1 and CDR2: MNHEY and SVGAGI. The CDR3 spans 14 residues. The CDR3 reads CASNSGGYYNEQFF. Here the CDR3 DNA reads TGTGCCAGCAATAGCGGGGGTTATTACAATGAGCAGTTCTTC.

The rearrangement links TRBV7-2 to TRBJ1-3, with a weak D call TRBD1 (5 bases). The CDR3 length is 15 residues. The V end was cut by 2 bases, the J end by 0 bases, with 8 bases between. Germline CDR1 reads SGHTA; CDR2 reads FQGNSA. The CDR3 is CASSLLGGSGNTIYF. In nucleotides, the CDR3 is TGTGCCAGCAGCTTATTGGGGGGCTCTGGAAACACCATATATTTT. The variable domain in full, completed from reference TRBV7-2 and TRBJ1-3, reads GAGVSQSPSNKVTEKGKDVELRCDPISGHTALYWYRQSLGQGLEFLIYFQGNSAPDKSGLPSDRFSAERTGGSVSTLTIQRTQQEDSAVYLCASSLLGGSGNTIYFGEGSWLTVV.

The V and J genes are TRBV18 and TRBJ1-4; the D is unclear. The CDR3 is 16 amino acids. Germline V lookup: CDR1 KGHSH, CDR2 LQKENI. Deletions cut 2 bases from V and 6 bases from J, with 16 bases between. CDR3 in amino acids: CASSPDPEVKDEKLFF. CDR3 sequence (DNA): TGTGCCAGCTCACCAGATCCTGAGGTCAAGGATGAAAAACTGTTTTTT.

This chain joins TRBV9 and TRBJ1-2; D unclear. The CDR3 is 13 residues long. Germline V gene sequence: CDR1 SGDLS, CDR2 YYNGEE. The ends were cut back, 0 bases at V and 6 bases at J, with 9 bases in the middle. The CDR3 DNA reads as TGTGCCAGCAGCGTAGGAGCGGGAGATGGCTACACCTTC. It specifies CASSVGAGDGYTF.